This T cell receptor (beta chain) was captured by sequencing in a study of monozygotic twins with inflammatory bowel disease. From the 5' RACE reads, TCRdb lists one entry per CDR3 protein and no DNA. In total, the table holds some 200,000 distinct CDR3 sequences. This CDR3 comprises 15 residues. The specimen was blood. This chain uses TRBV12-3 or TRBV12-4 with TRBJ1-2. This clonotype originated in a human donor with ulcerative colitis or Crohn's disease, or a healthy co-twin of an affected twin (not recorded which). The CDR3 region is CASSFVVGANYGYTF.